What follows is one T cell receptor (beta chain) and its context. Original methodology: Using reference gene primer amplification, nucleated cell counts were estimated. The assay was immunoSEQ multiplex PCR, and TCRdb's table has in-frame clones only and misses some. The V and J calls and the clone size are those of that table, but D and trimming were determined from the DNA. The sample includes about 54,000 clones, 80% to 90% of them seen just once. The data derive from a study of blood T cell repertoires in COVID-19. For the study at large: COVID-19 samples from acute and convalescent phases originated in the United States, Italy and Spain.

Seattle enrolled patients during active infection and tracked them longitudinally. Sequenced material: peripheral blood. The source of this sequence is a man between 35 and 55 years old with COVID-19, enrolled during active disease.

For the CDR3, the DNA is TGTGCCAGCAGCCAATCGGGGACAAGCTACACCTTC. The encoded protein is CASSQSGTSYTF. The chain uses TRBV14 and TRBJ1-2; possible D gene TRBD1, 6 bases. The CDR3 totals 12 residues. CDR1 and CDR2 (germline): SGHDN, FVKESK. The V and J ends lost 2 bases and 9 bases respectively, with 10 bases between them.